This T cell receptor (beta chain) is drawn from a study of vaccination effects on CD4 cells after COVID-19. Study-wide context: Samples gathered post-vaccine arrived a median of 72 days past the second dose.

This clone showed up just once. No antigen is known for it. Repertoires were generated with immunoSEQ multiplex PCR, while TCRdb's copy carries only in-frame clones and drops some. The table shows about 48,000 clones, with 65% to 80% occurring only once. CDR1 and CDR2 from the germline V gene are SGHRS and YFSETQ. The CDR3 has 15 residues. Unmatched junction bases numbered 7, after V lost 7 bases and J lost 7 bases. Ahead of sequencing, the ViraFEST assay grew antigen-specific CD4+ T cells using viral peptide pools. Subsequent to a culture period of more than 8 days, CD4+ T cells were isolated. Everyone in the study got two shots of either the BNT162b2 or mRNA-1273 vaccine. Nucleocapsid antibody tests were negative, and the vaccine recipients had no prior SARS-CoV-2 infection. About 2.1 million PBMC were seeded per well and grown in the presence of about 9.5 IU/ml IL-2 and 8.5 to 10 ug/ml peptides.

Sequenced material: CD4+ T cells from PBMCs cultured with HCoV-OC43 spike peptides, taken after COVID-19 vaccination. The subset is: HCoV-OC43 spike overlapping peptide pool stimulation. The V gene is TRBV5-1, the J gene TRBJ1-6, with TRBD1 matching 11 bases. This sequence originates from a human donor who received a COVID-19 vaccine. The CDR3 bases are TGCGCCAGCCAGGAGAGGACAGGGGGCAATTCACCCCTCCACTTT. Translating it yields CASQERTGGNSPLHF.